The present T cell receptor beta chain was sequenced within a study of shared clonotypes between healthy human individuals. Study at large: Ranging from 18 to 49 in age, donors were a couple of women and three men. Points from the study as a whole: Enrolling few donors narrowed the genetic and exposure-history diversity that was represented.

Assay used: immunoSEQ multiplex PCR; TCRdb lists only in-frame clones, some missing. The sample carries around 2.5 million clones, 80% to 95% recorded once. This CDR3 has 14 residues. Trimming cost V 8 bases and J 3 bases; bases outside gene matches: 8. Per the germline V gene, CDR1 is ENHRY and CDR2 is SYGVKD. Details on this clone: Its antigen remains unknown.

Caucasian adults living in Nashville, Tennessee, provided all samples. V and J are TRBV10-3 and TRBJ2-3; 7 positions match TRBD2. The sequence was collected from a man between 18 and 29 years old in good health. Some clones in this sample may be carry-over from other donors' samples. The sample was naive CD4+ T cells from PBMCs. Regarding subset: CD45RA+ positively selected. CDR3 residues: CAIGLGTMTDTQYF. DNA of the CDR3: TGTGCCATCGGTTTGGGGACTATGACAGATACGCAGTATTTT.